This T cell receptor (beta chain) was documented in a study of cytomegalovirus exposure and HLA in healthy donors. PCR amplification relied on 60 Vbeta primers (plus 13 Jbeta primers). Sequenced by immunoSEQ multiplex PCR; TCRdb stores in-frame clones only, minus some. The sample holds over 200,000 clones, 70% to 90% seen once. Between the trimmed V and J ends, which lost 3 bases and 3 bases, there was a span of 9 bases. CDR1 MRHNA and CDR2 SNTAGT come from the germline V gene. This CDR3 is 14 amino acids long. This chain uses TRBV6-4 with TRBJ1-5, with a possible D match to TRBD1 (6 bases). The clonotype was recovered from a human donor in good health. The sequencing input was PBMCs. In DNA, the CDR3 is TGTGCCAGCAGTGAGTCAGGGGACAATCAGCCCCAGCATTTT. It yields the protein CASSESGDNQPQHF.